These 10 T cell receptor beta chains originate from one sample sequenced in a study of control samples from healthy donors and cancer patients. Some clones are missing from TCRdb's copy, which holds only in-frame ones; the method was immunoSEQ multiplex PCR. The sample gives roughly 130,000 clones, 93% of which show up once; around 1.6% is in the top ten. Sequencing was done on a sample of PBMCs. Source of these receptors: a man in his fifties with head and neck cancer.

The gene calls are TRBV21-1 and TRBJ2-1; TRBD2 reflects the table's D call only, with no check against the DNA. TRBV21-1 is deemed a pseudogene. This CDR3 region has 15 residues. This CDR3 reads CASSKPLDDDNEQFF. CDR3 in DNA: TGTGCCAGCAGCAAACCTCTAGACGACGACAATGAGCAGTTCTTC.

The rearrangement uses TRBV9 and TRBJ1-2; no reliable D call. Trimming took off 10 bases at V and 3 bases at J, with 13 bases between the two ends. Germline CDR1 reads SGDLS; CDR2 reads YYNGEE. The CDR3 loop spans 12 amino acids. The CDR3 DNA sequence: TGTGCCCCCATTAGGCTATACTATGGCTACACCTTC. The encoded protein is CAPIRLYYGYTF.

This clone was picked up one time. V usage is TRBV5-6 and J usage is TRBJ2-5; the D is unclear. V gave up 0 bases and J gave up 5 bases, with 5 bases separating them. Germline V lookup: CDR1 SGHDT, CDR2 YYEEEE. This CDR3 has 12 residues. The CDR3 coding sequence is TGTGCCAGCAGCTTGGTGGGGGAGACCCAGTACTTC. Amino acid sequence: CASSLVGETQYF.

In nucleotides, the CDR3 is TGTGCCTGGAGGGCCGGACAGGGGATTAATGAAAAACTGTTTTTT. It yields the protein CAWRAGQGINEKLFF. The chain joins TRBV30 to TRBJ1-4; TRBD1 agrees at 9 bases. Germline V lookup: CDR1 GTSNPN, CDR2 SVGIG (reference sequence). This CDR3 spans 15 amino acids. Trimming cost V 3 bases and J 4 bases; bases outside gene matches: 6.

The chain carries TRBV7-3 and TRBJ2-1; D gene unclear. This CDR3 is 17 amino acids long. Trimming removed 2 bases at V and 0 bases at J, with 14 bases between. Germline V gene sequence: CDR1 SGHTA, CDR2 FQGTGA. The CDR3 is CASSLPKRRGSYNEQFF. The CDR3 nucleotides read TGTGCCAGCAGCTTACCGAAACGCCGAGGCTCCTACAATGAGCAGTTCTTC. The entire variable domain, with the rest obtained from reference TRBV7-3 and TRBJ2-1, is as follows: GAGVSQTPSNKVTEKGKYVELRCDPISGHTALYWYRQSLGQGPEFLIYFQGTGAADDSGLPNDRFFAVRPEGSVSTLKIQRTERGDSAVYLCASSLPKRRGSYNEQFFGPGTRLTVL.

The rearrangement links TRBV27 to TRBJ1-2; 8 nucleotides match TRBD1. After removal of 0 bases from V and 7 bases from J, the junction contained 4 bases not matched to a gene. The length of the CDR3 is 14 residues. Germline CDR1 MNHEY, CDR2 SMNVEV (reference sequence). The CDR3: CASSLSGQGTGYTF. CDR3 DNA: TGTGCCAGCAGTTTATCTGGACAGGGTACTGGCTACACCTTC.

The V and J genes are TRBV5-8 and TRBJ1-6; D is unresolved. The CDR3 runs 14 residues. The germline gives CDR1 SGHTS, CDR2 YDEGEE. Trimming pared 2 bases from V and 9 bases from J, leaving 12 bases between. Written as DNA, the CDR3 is TGTGCCAGCAGCTTTGGCCTCCGGGGTTCACCCCTCCACTTT. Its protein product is CASSFGLRGSPLHF. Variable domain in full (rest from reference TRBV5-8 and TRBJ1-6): EAGVTQSPTHLIKTRGQQATLRCSPISGHTSVYWYQQALGLGLQFLLWYDEGEERNRGNFPPRFSGRQFPNYSSELNVNALELEDSALYLCASSFGLRGSPLHFGNGTRLTVT.

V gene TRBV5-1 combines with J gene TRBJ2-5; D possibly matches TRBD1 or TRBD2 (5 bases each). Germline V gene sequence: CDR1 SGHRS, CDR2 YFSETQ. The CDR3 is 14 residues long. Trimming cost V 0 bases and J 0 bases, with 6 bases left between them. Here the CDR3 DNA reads TGCGCCAGCAGCTTGGTGGGGGACCAAGAGACCCAGTACTTC. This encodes CASSLVGDQETQYF.

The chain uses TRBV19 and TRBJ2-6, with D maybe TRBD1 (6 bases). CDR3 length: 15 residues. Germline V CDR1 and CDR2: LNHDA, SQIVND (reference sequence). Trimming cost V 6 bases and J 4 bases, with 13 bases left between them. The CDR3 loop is CASRAGVVGANVLTF. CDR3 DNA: TGTGCCAGTAGAGCAGGGGTAGTAGGGGCCAACGTCCTGACTTTC.

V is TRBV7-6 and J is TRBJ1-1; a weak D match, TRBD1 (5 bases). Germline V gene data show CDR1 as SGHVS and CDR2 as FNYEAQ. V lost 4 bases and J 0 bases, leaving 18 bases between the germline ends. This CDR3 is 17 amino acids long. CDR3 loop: CASSSRVYKDMNTEAFF. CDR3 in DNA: TGTGCCAGCAGCTCAAGGGTCTACAAGGACATGAACACTGAAGCTTTCTTT.